This T cell receptor (beta chain) stems from a study of a mutant IDH1 vaccine in newly diagnosed glioma. The time point: week 47, end of study. Topical imiquimod was applied with each vaccine dose, which held 300 ug of mutant IDH1 20-mer peptide. Measured with immunoSEQ multiplex PCR; TCRdb has only the in-frame clones, and not every one. The sample has tens of thousands of clones; over 60% are singletons. The germline V gene encodes CDR1 SGHRS and CDR2 YFSETQ. The germline V and J ends were trimmed by 1 base and 1 base, with 11 bases remaining between them. This CDR3 contains 15 residues. With regard to this clone: Its antigen is not known. This sample includes further DNA sequences coding for the same CDR3.

The chain couples TRBV5-1 to TRBJ2-5; either TRBD1 or TRBD2 may supply D (5 bases each). This receptor was obtained from a woman in her thirties or forties with glioma. Some clones in this sample may be carry-over from other donors' samples. The sequenced sample was PBMCs, obtained from a glioma patient whose treatment included an IDH1 peptide vaccine. The CDR3 sequence: CASSLRGLPQETQYF. The CDR3 nucleotides read TGCGCCAGCAGCTTGCGGGGCCTACCCCAAGAGACCCAGTACTTC.